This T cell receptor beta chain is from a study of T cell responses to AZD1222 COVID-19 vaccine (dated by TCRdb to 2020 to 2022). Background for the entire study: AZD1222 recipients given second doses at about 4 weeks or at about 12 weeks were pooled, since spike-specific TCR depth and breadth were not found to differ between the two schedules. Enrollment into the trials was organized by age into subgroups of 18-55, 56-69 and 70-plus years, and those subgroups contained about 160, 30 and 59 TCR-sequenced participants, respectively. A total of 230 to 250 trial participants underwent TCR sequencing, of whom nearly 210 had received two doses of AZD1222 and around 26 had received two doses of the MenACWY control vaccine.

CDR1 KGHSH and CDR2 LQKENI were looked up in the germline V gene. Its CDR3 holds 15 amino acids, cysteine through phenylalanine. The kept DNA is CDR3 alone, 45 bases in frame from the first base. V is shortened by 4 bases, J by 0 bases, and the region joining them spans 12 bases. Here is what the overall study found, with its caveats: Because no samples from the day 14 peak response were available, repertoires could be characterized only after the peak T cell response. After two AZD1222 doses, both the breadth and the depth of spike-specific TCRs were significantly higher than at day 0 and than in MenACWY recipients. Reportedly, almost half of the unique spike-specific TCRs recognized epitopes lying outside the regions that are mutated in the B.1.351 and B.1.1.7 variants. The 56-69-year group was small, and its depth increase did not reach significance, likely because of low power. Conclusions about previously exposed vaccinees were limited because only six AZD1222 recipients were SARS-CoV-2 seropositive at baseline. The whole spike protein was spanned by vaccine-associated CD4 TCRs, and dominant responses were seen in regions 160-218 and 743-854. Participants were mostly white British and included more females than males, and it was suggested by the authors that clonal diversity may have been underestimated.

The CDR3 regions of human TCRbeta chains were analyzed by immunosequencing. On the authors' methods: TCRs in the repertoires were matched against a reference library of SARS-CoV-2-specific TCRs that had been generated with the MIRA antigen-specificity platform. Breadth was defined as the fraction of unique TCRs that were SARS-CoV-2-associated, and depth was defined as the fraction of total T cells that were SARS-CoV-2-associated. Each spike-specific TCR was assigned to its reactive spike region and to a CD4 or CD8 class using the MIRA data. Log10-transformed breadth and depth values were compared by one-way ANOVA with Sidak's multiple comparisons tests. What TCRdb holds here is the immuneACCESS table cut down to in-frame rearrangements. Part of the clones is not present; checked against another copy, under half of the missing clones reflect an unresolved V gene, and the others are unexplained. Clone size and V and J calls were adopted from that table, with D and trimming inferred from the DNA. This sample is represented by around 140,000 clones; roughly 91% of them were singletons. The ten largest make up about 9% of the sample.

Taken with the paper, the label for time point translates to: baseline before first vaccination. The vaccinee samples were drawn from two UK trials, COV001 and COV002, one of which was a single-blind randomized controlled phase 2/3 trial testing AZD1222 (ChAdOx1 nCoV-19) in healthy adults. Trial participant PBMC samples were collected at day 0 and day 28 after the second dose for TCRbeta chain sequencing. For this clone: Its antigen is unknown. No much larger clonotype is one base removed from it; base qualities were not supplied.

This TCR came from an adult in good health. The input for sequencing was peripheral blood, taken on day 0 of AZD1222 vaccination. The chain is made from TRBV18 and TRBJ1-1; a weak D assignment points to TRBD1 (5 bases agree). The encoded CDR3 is CASSLGTGMNTEAFF. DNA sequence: TGTGCCAGCTCACTCGGGACGGGAATGAACACTGAAGCTTTCTTT.